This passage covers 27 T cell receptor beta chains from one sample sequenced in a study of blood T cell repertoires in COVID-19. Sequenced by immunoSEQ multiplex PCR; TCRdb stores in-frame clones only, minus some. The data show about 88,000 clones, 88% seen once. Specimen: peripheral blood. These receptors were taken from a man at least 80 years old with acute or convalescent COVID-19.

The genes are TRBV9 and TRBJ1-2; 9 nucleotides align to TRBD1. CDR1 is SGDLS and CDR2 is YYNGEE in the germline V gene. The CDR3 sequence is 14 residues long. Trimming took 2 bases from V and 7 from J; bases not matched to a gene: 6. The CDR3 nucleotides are TGTGCCAGCAGCGTCGACAGGGGGGATGCTGGCTACACCTTC. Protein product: CASSVDRGDAGYTF.

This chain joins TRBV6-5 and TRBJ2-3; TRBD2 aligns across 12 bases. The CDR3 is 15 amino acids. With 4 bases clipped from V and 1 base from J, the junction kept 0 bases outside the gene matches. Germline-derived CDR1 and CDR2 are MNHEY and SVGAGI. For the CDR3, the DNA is TGTGCCAGCAGTTGGACTAGCGGGGGCACAGATACGCAGTATTTT. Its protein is CASSWTSGGTDTQYF.

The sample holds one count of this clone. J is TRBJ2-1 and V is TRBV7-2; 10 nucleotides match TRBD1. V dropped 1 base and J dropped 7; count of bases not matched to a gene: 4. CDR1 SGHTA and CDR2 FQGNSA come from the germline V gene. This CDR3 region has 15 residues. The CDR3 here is CASSLGQGAQNEQFF. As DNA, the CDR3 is TGTGCCAGCAGCTTAGGACAGGGGGCTCAAAATGAGCAGTTCTTC.

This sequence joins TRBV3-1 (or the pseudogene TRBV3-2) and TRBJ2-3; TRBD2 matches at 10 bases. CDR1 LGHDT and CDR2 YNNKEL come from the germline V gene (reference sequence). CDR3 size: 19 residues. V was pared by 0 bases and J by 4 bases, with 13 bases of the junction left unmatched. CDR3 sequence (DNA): TGTGCCAGCAGCCAAGATGGATTAGCGGGAGGCCGAGGTGCAGATACGCAGTATTTT. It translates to CASSQDGLAGGRGADTQYF.

The CDR3 loop reads CATSRSPGAGDYGYTF. The CDR3 bases are TGTGCCACCAGCAGAAGCCCAGGCGCCGGGGACTATGGCTACACCTTC. The chain has TRBV15 and TRBJ1-2; no definite D call. The CDR3 runs 16 residues. Germline V gives CDR1 LNHNV, CDR2 YYDKDF (reference sequence). With 2 bases removed from V and 3 bases from J, the gap between germline ends came to 16 bases. The complete variable domain, with remaining parts taken from reference TRBV15 and TRBJ1-2, reads DAMVIQNPRYQVTQFGKPVTLSCSQTLNHNVMYWYQQKSSQAPKLLFHYYDKDFNNEADTPDNFQSRRPNTSFCFLDIRSPGLGDTAMYLCATSRSPGAGDYGYTFGSGTRLTVV.

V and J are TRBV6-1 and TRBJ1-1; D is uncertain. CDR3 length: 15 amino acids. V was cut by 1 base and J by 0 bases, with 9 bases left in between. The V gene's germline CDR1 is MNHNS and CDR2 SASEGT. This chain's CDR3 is CASSEGLRMNTEAFF. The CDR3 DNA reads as TGTGCCAGCAGTGAAGGCCTTAGAATGAACACTGAAGCTTTCTTT.

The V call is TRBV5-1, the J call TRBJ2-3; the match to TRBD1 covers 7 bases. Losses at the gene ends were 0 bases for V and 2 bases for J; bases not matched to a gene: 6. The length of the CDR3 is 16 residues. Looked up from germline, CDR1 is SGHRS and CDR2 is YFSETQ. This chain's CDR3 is CASSLEGGLNTDTQYF. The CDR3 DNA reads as TGCGCCAGCAGCTTGGAAGGGGGCCTTAACACAGATACGCAGTATTTT.

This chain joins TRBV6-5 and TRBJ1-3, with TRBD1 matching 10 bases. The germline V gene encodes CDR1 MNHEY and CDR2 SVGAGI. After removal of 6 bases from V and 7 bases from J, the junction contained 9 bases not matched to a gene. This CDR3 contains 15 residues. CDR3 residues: CASSVPTGGRNTIYF. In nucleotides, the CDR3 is TGTGCCAGCAGCGTCCCGACAGGGGGCAGGAACACCATATATTTT.

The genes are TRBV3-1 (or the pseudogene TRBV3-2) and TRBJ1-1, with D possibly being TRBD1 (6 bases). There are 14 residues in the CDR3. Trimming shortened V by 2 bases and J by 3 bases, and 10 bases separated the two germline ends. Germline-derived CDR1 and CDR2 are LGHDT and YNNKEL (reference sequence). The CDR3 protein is CASSQRGLDTEAFF. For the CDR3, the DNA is TGTGCCAGCAGCCAAAGGGGGTTGGACACTGAAGCTTTCTTT.

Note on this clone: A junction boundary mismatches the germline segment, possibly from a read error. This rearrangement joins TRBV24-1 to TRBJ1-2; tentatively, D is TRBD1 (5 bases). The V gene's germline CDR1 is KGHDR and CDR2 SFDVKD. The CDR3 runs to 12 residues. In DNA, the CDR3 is TGTGCCACCAGTGATTTTGGGGGGACTCCTAGCTTC. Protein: CATSDFGGTPSF.

CDR3 residues: CASSPPGTGENSPLHF. In DNA, the CDR3 is TGTGCCAGCTCACCACCCGGGACAGGAGAGAATTCACCCCTCCACTTT. This sequence joins TRBV18 and TRBJ1-6, with TRBD1 matching over 8 bases. The germline V gene encodes CDR1 KGHSH and CDR2 LQKENI. V dropped 0 bases and J dropped 7; count of bases not matched to a gene: 5. This CDR3 is 16 amino acids long.

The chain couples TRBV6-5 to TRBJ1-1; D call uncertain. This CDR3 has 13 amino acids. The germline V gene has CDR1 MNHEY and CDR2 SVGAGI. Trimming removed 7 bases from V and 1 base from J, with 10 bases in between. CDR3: CASILTGNTEAFF. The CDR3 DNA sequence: TGTGCCAGCATTCTGACGGGGAACACTGAAGCTTTCTTT.

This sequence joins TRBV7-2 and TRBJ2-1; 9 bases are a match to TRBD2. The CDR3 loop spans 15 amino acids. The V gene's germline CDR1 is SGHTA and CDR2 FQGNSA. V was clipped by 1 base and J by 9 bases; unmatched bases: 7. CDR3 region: CASSLVVAGGSEQFF. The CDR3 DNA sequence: TGTGCCAGCAGCTTAGTCGTCGCGGGGGGGAGTGAGCAGTTCTTC.

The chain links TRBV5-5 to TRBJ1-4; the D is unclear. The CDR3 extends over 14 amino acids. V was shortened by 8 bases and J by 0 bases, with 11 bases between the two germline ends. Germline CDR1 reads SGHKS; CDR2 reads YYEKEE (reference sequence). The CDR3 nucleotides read TGTGCCAGTTGCAGCGGGCCAACTAATGAAAAACTGTTTTTT. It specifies CASCSGPTNEKLFF.

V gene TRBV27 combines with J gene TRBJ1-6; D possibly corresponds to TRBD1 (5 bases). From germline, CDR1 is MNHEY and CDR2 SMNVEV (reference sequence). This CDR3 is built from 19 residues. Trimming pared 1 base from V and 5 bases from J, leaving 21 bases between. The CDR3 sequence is CASSLYIRSPSGNNSPLHF. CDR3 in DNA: TGTGCCAGCAGTTTATACATTCGATCACCCTCAGGGAATAATTCACCCCTCCACTTT.

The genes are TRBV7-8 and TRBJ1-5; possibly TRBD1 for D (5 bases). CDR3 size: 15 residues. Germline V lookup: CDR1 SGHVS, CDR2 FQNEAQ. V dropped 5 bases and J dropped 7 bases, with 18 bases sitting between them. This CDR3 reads CASSPREGKGQPQHF. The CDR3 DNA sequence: TGTGCCAGCAGCCCCCGGGAGGGGAAGGGGCAGCCCCAGCATTTT.

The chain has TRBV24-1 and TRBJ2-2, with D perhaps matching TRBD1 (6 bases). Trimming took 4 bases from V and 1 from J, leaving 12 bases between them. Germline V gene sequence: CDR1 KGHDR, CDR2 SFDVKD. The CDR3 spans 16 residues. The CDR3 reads CATSDWGHRNTGELFF. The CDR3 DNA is TGTGCCACCAGTGACTGGGGACATAGGAACACCGGGGAGCTGTTTTTT.

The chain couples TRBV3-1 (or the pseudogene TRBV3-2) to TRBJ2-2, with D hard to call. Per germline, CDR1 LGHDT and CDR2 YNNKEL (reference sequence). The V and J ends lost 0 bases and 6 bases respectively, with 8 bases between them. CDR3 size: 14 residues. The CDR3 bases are TGTGCCAGCAGCCAAGACGGGTACCCCGGGGAGCTGTTTTTT. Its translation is CASSQDGYPGELFF.

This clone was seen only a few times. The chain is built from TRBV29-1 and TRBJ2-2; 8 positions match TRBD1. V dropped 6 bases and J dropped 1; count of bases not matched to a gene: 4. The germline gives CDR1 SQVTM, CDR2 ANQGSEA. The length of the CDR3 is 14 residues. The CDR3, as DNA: TGCAGCGTGACGGGACAGGTGAACACCGGGGAGCTGTTTTTT. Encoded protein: CSVTGQVNTGELFF.

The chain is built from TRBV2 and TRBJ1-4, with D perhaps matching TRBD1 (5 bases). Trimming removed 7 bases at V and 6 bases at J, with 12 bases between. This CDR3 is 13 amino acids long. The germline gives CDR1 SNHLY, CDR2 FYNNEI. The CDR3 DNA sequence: TGTGCCAGCAAGTTCGGGGGATATGAAAAACTGTTTTTT. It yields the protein CASKFGGYEKLFF.

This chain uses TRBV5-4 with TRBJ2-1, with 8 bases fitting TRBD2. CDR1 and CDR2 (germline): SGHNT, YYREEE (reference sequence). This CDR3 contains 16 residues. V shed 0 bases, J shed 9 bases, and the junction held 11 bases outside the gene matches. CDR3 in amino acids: CASSLASGGREGEQFF. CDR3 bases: TGTGCCAGCAGCTTGGCGAGCGGGGGCCGGGAGGGTGAGCAGTTCTTC.

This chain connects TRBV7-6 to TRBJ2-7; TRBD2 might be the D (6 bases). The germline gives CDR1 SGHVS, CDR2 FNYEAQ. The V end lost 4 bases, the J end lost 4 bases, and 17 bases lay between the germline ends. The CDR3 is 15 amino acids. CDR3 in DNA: TGTGCCAGCAGCTCCTTCTCCGGGACTTCGTACGAGCAGTACTTC. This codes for CASSSFSGTSYEQYF.

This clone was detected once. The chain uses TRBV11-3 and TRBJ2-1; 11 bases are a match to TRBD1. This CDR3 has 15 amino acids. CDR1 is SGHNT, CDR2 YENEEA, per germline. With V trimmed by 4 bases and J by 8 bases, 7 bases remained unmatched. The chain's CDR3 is CASSYGTGGSYEQFF. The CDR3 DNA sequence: TGTGCCAGCAGCTATGGGACAGGGGGATCGTATGAGCAGTTCTTC.

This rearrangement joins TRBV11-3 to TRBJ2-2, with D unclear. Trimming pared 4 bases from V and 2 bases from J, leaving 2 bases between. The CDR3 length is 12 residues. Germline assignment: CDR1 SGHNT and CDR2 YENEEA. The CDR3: CASSSNTGELFF. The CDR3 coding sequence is TGTGCCAGCAGCTCAAACACCGGGGAGCTGTTTTTT. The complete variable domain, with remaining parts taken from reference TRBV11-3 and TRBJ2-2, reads EAGVVQSPRYKIIEKKQPVAFWCNPISGHNTLYWYLQNLGQGPELLIRYENEEAVDDSQLPKDRFSAERLKGVDSTLKIQPAELGDSAVYLCASSSNTGELFFGEGSRLTVL.

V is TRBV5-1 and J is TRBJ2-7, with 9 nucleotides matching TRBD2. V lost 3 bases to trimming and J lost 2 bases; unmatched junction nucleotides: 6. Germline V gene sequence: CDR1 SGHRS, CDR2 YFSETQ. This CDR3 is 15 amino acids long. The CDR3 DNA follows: TGCGCCAGCAGCTGGGCCGGCGGGGGGGCCTACGAGCAGTACTTC. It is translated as CASSWAGGGAYEQYF. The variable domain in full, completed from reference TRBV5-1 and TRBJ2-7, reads KAGVTQTPRYLIKTRGQQVTLSCSPISGHRSVSWYQQTPGQGLQFLFEYFSETQRNKGNFPGRFSGRQFSNSRSEMNVSTLELGDSALYLCASSWAGGGAYEQYFGPGTRLTVT.

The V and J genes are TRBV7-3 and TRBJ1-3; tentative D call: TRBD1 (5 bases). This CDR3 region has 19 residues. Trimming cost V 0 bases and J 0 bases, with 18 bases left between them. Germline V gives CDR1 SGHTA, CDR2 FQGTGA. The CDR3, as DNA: TGTGCCAGCAGCTTAACCGGGGGACGGGGATCTATCTCTGGAAACACCATATATTTT. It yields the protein CASSLTGGRGSISGNTIYF.

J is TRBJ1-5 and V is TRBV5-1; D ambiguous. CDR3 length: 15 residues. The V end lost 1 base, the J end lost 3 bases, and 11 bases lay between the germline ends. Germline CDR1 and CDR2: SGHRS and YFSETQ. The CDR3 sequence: CASSLSSGSNQPQHF. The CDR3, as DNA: TGCGCCAGCAGCTTGTCATCAGGCTCCAATCAGCCCCAGCATTTT.